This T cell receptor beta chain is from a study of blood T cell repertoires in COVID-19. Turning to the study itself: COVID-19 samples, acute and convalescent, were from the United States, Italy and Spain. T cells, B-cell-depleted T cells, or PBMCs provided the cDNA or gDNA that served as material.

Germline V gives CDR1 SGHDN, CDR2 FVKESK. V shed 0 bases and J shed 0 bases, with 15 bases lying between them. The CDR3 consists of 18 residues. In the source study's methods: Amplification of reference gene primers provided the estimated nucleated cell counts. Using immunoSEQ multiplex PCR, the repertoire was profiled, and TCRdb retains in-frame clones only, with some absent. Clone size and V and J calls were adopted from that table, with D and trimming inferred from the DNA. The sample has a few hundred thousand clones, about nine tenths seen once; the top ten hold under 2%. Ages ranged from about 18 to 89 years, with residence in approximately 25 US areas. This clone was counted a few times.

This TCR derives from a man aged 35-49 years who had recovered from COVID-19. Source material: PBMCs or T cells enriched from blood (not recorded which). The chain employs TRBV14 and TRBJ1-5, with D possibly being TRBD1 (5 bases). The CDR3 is CASSQDPEGEDSNQPQHF. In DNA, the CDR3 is TGTGCCAGCAGCCAAGATCCTGAAGGGGAGGATAGCAATCAGCCCCAGCATTTT.